The 25 T cell receptor beta chains below all came from one sample that was sequenced in a study of cytomegalovirus exposure and HLA in healthy donors. 60 Vbeta and 13 Jbeta primers were used in PCR. Profiling relied on immunoSEQ multiplex PCR, and the TCRdb table lists in-frame clones only, not all of them. The sample table includes around 75,000 clones. Sequencing was carried out using PBMCs. The source is a man between 45 and 60 years old in good health and CMV-seropositive.

The CDR3 spells CASSLGQDNEQFF. CDR3 sequence (DNA): TGTGCCAGCAGCTTAGGGCAGGACAATGAGCAGTTCTTC. The rearrangement uses TRBV7-7 and TRBJ2-1; D unresolved. CDR1 is SSHAT, CDR2 FNYEAQ, per germline (reference sequence). The CDR3 has 13 residues. Between the trimmed V and J ends, which lost 1 base and 5 bases, there was a span of 6 bases.

The rearrangement uses TRBV4-1 and TRBJ2-5, with TRBD2 identical over 10 bases. Unmatched junction bases numbered 6, after V lost 0 bases and J lost 5 bases. CDR3 length equals 16 residues. CDR1 is MGHRA and CDR2 is YSYEKL in the germline V gene. The CDR3 region is CASSQEQRGGRETQYF. The DNA for the CDR3 is TGCGCCAGCAGCCAAGAGCAGCGGGGGGGCCGGGAGACCCAGTACTTC.

The genes are TRBV18 and TRBJ2-7; TRBD2 matches at 7 bases. The CDR3 runs to 13 residues. With 0 bases clipped from V and 8 bases from J, the junction kept 4 bases outside the gene matches. Germline V CDR1 and CDR2: KGHSH, LQKENI. In nucleotides, the CDR3 is TGTGCCAGCTCACCACCGGGGGGGTCCAAGCAGTACTTC. Encoded protein: CASSPPGGSKQYF.

J is TRBJ2-3 and V is TRBV19; 9 bases agree with TRBD2. Germline CDR1 is LNHDA and CDR2 is SQIVND (reference sequence). This CDR3 comprises 16 residues. Unmatched junction bases numbered 11, after V lost 3 bases and J lost 7 bases. CDR3 sequence (DNA): TGTGCCAGTAGTATGATGAATCGGCTAGCGGGGTATACGCAGTATTTT. Translation gives CASSMMNRLAGYTQYF.

This chain uses TRBV18 with TRBJ2-3; D perhaps matches TRBD2 (6 bases). Germline CDR1 is KGHSH and CDR2 is LQKENI. Trimming removed 2 bases at V and 6 bases at J, with 6 bases between. The CDR3 loop spans 12 amino acids. CDR3 in amino acids: CASSPAGDTQYF. DNA for the CDR3: TGTGCCAGCTCACCAGCGGGGGATACGCAGTATTTT.

The chain joins TRBV2 to TRBJ2-3; D uncertain. CDR3 length: 10 amino acids. The germline V and J ends were trimmed by 7 bases and 6 bases, with 5 bases remaining between them. Germline CDR1 is SNHLY and CDR2 is FYNNEI. The CDR3 region has the DNA TGTGCCAGCATACAGGATACGCAGTATTTT. Its translation: CASIQDTQYF.

This rearrangement joins TRBV5-1 to TRBJ2-1; 9 positions match TRBD2. The CDR3 consists of 17 residues. Germline V gene lookup returns CDR1 SGHRS and CDR2 YFSETQ. J gave up 4 bases and V 2 bases, and 10 bases lay outside the gene matches. CDR3 nucleotide sequence: TGCGCCAGCAGCTTTCAAAATAGCGGGGGAGGATACAATGAGCAGTTCTTC. The encoded protein is CASSFQNSGGGYNEQFF.

This chain links TRBV7-9 with TRBJ2-7; perhaps TRBD2 as D (5 bases). The CDR3 runs 12 residues. V was clipped by 8 bases and J by 6 bases, with 14 bases between them. Germline CDR1 SEHNR, CDR2 FQNEAQ (reference sequence). For the CDR3, the DNA is TGTGCCAGCCACGGGATCGGGGTCGAGCAGTACGTC. Translated: CASHGIGVEQYV.

J is TRBJ2-5 and V is TRBV6-1; 7 positions agree with TRBD2. Germline V gene sequence: CDR1 MNHNS, CDR2 SASEGT. V was clipped by 8 bases and J by 1 base; unmatched bases: 4. The CDR3 is 13 residues long. The CDR3 here is CASSGGFQETQYF. DNA for the CDR3: TGTGCCAGCTCGGGGGGATTCCAAGAGACCCAGTACTTC.

V gene TRBV7-9 combines with J gene TRBJ2-5; TRBD2 aligns across 10 bases. V was pared by 1 base and J by 3 bases, with 2 bases of the junction left unmatched. Germline V gene lookup returns CDR1 SEHNR and CDR2 FQNEAQ (reference sequence). This CDR3 spans 15 amino acids. CDR3 sequence: CASSLVLAGEETQYF. CDR3 nucleotides: TGTGCCAGCAGCTTAGTTCTAGCGGGAGAAGAGACCCAGTACTTC. Looking up the rest from reference TRBV7-9 and TRBJ2-5 gives the full variable domain: DTGVSQNPRHKITKRGQNVTFRCDPISEHNRLYWYRQTLGQGPEFLTYFQNEAQLEKSRLLSDRFSAERPKGSFSTLEIQRTEQGDSAMYLCASSLVLAGEETQYFGPGTRLLVL.

The chain combines TRBV6-5 with TRBJ2-1; 10 nucleotides align to TRBD2. CDR1 and CDR2 from the germline V gene are MNHEY and SVGAGI. Trimming removed 7 bases from V and 6 bases from J; junction bases left unmatched: 6. The CDR3 runs 14 residues. CDR3 residues: CASTKREGLNEQFF. The CDR3 DNA reads TGTGCCAGCACCAAGCGGGAGGGCCTCAATGAGCAGTTCTTC.

The chain couples TRBV29-1 to TRBJ1-4, with a tentative D call TRBD1 (6 bases). The V end lost 5 bases, the J end lost 3 bases, and 13 bases lay between the germline ends. This CDR3 has 14 amino acids. Germline V CDR1 and CDR2: SQVTM, ANQGSEA. CDR3 DNA: TGCAGCGTTCGAGAACAGGGTTCTAATGAAAAACTGTTTTTT. Residues: CSVREQGSNEKLFF.

The chain is built from TRBV19 and TRBJ1-2, with 8 bases aligning to TRBD1. CDR1 is LNHDA and CDR2 is SQIVND in the germline V gene (reference sequence). The V and J ends lost 8 bases and 2 bases, in that order; junction bases with no gene match: 7. The CDR3 totals 14 residues. CDR3 nucleotides: TGTGCCAGTCAACGACAGGGGACCAACTATGGCTACACCTTC. Amino acids: CASQRQGTNYGYTF.

The chain recombines TRBV4-1 with TRBJ2-1, with D possibly being TRBD1 (5 bases). Trimming took 2 bases from V and 5 from J, leaving 16 bases between them. CDR1 MGHRA and CDR2 YSYEKL come from the germline V gene. This CDR3 contains 16 residues. The chain's CDR3 is CASSQPQGVYNNEQFF. CDR3 in DNA: TGCGCCAGCAGCCAACCACAAGGGGTCTATAACAATGAGCAGTTCTTC.

This chain joins TRBV2 and TRBJ1-1, with 7 bases fitting TRBD1. The CDR3 has 15 amino acids. With 4 bases clipped from V and 1 base from J, the junction kept 6 bases outside the gene matches. Germline V gene lookup returns CDR1 SNHLY and CDR2 FYNNEI. The CDR3 reads CASSGQGEGNTEAFF. CDR3 nucleotides: TGTGCCAGCAGTGGACAGGGAGAAGGGAACACTGAAGCTTTCTTT.

The V gene is TRBV2, the J gene TRBJ1-1; 8 positions agree with TRBD1. The germline V gene has CDR1 SNHLY and CDR2 FYNNEI. V lost 4 bases, J lost 0 bases, and 1 base stayed unmatched. The CDR3 length is 14 residues. Written as DNA, the CDR3 is TGTGCCAGCAGTGCACAGGGGGTGAACACTGAAGCTTTCTTT. Translation gives CASSAQGVNTEAFF.

The gene calls are TRBV28 and TRBJ1-3, with D unclear. The V end was cut by 5 bases, the J end by 0 bases, with 8 bases between. Germline CDR1 and CDR2: MDHEN and SYDVKM. The CDR3 is made up of 14 amino acids. CDR3 in amino acids: CASSGLFSGNTIYF. DNA for the CDR3: TGTGCCAGCAGTGGGCTGTTCTCTGGAAACACCATATATTTT.

V is TRBV6-1 and J is TRBJ2-4; D is perhaps TRBD1 (6 bases). Looked up from germline, CDR1 is MNHNS and CDR2 is SASEGT. With 6 bases removed from V and 2 bases from J, the gap between germline ends came to 14 bases. CDR3 length equals 15 residues. The CDR3 DNA sequence: TGTGCCAGCAGCCCCAGGGGCGCGTCCAAAAACATTCAGTACTTC. Translating gives CASSPRGASKNIQYF.

The CDR3 bases are TGTGCCAGCCACCCCCGTGAGGACAGAAGCTACACCTTC. This codes for CASHPREDRSYTF. This sequence joins TRBV2 and TRBJ1-2, with D perhaps TRBD1 (6 bases). This CDR3 region has 13 residues. Between the trimmed V and J ends, which lost 8 bases and 9 bases, there was a span of 19 bases. Germline CDR1 and CDR2: SNHLY and FYNNEI.

The gene calls are TRBV5-4 and TRBJ1-2, with 9 bases aligning to TRBD1. Germline assignment: CDR1 SGHNT and CDR2 YYREEE (reference sequence). The CDR3 is 13 residues long. With 4 bases clipped from V and 5 bases from J, the junction kept 3 bases outside the gene matches. The CDR3 protein is CASSTDRGYGYTF. CDR3 coding DNA: TGTGCCAGCAGCACGGACAGGGGATATGGCTACACCTTC.

The chain couples TRBV2 to TRBJ1-6, with a tentative D call TRBD1 (6 bases). The V gene lost 8 bases and the J gene lost 8 bases, with 19 bases spanning the gap. This CDR3 has 15 residues. CDR1 is SNHLY and CDR2 is FYNNEI in the germline V gene. Here the CDR3 reads CASHPSNRVDSPLHF. The CDR3 DNA follows: TGTGCCAGCCACCCAAGTAACAGGGTGGATTCACCCCTCCACTTT.

This chain links TRBV27 with TRBJ2-1; a weak D match, TRBD1 (6 bases). The V and J ends lost 3 bases and 8 bases respectively, with 14 bases between them. Germline V gene data show CDR1 as MNHEY and CDR2 as SMNVEV (reference sequence). The CDR3 runs 14 residues. For the CDR3, the DNA is TGTGCCAGCAGTTTTGGGGGCCGAGGCGATGAGCAGTTCTTC. Amino acids: CASSFGGRGDEQFF.

The chain links TRBV10-3 to TRBJ2-7; 8 positions match TRBD2. With V trimmed by 6 bases and J by 3 bases, 10 bases remained unmatched. CDR3 length equals 15 residues. CDR1 is ENHRY, CDR2 SYGVKD, per germline. For the CDR3, the DNA is TGTGCCATCAGCCCGAGGAGGCGGGAGGTCTACGAGCAGTACTTC. Encoded protein: CAISPRRREVYEQYF.

The chain couples TRBV23-1 to TRBJ1-2, with 9 bases that match TRBD1. TRBV23-1 qualifies as an ORF whose function is uncertain. The length of the CDR3 is 17 residues. Germline trimming cut 4 bases from V and 4 bases from J; bases unmatched to any gene: 13. The DNA of the CDR3 is TGCGCCAGCAGTCGTTCTGTGACGGGACAGGGCTTCTATGGCTACACCTTC. Its translation is CASSRSVTGQGFYGYTF.

On this clone: A read error may account for a junction end that differs from germline. CDR3 nucleotide sequence: TGTGCCAGCAGTTACGGGGAGGGGGGCACGGATACGCAGTATTTT. This sequence encodes CASSYGEGGTDTQYF. The genes are TRBV6-5 and TRBJ2-3; maybe TRBD2 (7 bases). Germline V gene data show CDR1 as MNHEY and CDR2 as SVGAGI. This CDR3 region has 15 residues.